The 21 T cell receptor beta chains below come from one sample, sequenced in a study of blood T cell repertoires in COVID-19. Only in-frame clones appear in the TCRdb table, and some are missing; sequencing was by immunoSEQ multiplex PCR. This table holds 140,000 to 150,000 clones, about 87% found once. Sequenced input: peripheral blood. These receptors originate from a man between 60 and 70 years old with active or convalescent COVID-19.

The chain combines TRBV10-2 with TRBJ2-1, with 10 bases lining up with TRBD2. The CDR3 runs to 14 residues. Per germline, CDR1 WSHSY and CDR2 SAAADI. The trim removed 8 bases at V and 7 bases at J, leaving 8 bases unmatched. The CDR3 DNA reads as TGCGCCAGCTCGGGGTTAGCGGGAGGTAATGAGCAGTTCTTC. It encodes CASSGLAGGNEQFF.

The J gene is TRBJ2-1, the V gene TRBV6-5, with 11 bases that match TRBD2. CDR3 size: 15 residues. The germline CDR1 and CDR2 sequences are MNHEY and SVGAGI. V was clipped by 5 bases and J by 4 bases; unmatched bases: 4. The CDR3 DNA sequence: TGTGCCAGCAGTCCAGGGACTAGCGGTTACAATGAGCAGTTCTTC. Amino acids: CASSPGTSGYNEQFF.

CDR3 in amino acids: CASSQVAGGPNNEQFF. The CDR3 bases are TGTGCCAGCAGCCAAGTAGCGGGAGGACCTAACAATGAGCAGTTCTTC. The rearrangement uses TRBV3-1 (or the pseudogene TRBV3-2) and TRBJ2-1; 10 nucleotides align to TRBD2. Trimming cost V 1 base and J 5 bases; bases outside gene matches: 5. The CDR3 runs 16 residues. CDR1 and CDR2 from the germline V gene are LGHDT and YNNKEL (reference sequence).

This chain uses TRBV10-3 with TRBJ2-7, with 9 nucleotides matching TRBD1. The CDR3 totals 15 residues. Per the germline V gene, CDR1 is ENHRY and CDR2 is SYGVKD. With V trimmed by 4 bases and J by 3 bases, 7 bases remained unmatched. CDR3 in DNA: TGTGCCATCAGTGGAGGGACAGGGCGTAACTACGAGCAGTACTTC. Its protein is CAISGGTGRNYEQYF.

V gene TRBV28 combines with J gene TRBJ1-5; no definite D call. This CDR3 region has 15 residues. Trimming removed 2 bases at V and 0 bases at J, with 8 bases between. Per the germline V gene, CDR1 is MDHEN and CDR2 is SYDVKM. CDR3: CASSLEEYSNQPQHF. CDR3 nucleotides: TGTGCCAGCAGTTTAGAGGAGTATAGCAATCAGCCCCAGCATTTT.

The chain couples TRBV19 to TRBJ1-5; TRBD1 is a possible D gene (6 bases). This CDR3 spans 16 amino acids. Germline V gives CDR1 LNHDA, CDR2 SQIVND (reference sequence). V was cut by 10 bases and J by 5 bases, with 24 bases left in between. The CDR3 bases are TGTGCCACCGCCCCAGGGGACCGAGGCCGGTATCAGCCCCAGCATTTT. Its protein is CATAPGDRGRYQPQHF. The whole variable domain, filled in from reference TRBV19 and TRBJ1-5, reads DGGITQSPKYLFRKEGQNVTLSCEQNLNHDAMYWYRQDPGQGLRLIYYSQIVNDFQKGDIAEGYSVSREKKESFPLTVTSAQKNPTAFYLCATAPGDRGRYQPQHFGDGTRLSIL.

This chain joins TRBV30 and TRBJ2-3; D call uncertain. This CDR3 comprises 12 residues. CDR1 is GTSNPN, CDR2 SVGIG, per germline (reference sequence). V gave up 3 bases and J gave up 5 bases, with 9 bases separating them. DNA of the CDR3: TGTGCCTGGAGCCGAGGTAAAGATACGCAGTATTTT. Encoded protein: CAWSRGKDTQYF.

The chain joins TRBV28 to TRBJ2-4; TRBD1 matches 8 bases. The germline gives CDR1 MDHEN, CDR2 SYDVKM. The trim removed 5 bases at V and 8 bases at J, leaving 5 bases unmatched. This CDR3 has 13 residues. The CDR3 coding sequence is TGTGCCAGCAGTGTGACAGGGGTGGACATTCAGTACTTC. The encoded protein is CASSVTGVDIQYF.

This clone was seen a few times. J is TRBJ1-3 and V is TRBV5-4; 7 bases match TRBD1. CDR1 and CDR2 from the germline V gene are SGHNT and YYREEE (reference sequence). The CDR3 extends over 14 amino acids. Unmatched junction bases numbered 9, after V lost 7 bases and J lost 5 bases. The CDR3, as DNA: TGTGCCAGCGGGCAGGGGGGCCAAAGAAACACCATATATTTT. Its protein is CASGQGGQRNTIYF.

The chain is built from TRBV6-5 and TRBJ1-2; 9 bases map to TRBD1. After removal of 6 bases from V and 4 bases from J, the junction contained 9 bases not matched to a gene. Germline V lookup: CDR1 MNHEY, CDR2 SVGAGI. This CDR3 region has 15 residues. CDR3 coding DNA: TGTGCCAGCAGGTCCACAGGGGGCGTACTCTATGGCTACACCTTC. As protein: CASRSTGGVLYGYTF.

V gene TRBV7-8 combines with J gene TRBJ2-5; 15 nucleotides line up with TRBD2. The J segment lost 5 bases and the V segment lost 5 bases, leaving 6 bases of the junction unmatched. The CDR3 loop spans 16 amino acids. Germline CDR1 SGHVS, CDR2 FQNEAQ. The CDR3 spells CASSQRTSGRGETQYF. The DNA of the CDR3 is TGTGCCAGCAGCCAAAGGACTAGCGGGAGGGGTGAGACCCAGTACTTC.

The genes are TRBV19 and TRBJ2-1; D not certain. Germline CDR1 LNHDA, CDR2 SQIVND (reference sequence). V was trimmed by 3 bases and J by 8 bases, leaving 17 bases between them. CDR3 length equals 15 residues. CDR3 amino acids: CASSIKLLISDEQFF. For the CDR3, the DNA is TGTGCCAGTAGTATTAAGCTTTTGATCAGCGATGAGCAGTTCTTC.

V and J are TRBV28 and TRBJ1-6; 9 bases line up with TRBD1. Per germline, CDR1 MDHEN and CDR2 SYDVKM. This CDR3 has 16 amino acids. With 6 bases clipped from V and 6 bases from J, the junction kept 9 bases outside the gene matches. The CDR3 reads CASRSPGTGSNSPLHF. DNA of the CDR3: TGTGCCAGCAGATCCCCCGGGACAGGGAGTAATTCACCCCTCCACTTT. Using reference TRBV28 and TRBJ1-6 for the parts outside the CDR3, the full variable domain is DVKVTQSSRYLVKRTGEKVFLECVQDMDHENMFWYRQDPGLGLRLIYFSYDVKMKEKGDIPEGYSVSREKKERFSLILESASTNQTSMYLCASRSPGTGSNSPLHFGNGTRLTVT.

The CDR3 nucleotides read TGCAGCGTTGAAGATATAGCGGGAGGGCCTACAGATACGCAGTATTTT. Its protein is CSVEDIAGGPTDTQYF. The V call is TRBV29-1, the J call TRBJ2-3; 11 bases match TRBD2. Trimming at V came to 0 bases and at J to 3 bases, leaving 5 bases not matched to a gene. Germline V gene lookup returns CDR1 SQVTM and CDR2 ANQGSEA. The CDR3 runs to 16 residues.

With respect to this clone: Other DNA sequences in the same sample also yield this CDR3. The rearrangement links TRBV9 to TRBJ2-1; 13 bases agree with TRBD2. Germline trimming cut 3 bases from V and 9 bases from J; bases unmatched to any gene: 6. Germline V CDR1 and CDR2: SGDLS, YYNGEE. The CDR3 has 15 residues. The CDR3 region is CASSATSGRAGEQFF. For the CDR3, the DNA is TGTGCCAGCAGCGCCACTAGCGGGAGGGCAGGTGAGCAGTTCTTC.

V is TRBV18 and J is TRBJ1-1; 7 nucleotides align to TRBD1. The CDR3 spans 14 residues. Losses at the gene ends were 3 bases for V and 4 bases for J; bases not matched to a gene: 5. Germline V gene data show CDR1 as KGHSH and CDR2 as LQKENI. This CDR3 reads CASSPNDRATEAFF. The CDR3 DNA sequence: TGTGCCAGCTCACCTAACGACAGGGCCACTGAAGCTTTCTTT.

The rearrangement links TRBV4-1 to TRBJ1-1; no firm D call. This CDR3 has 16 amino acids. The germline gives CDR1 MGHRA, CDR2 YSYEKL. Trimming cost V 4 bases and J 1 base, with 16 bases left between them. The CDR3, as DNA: TGCGCCAGCAGCCGGGGAAGTGACCGGGAGAACACTGAAGCTTTCTTT. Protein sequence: CASSRGSDRENTEAFF.

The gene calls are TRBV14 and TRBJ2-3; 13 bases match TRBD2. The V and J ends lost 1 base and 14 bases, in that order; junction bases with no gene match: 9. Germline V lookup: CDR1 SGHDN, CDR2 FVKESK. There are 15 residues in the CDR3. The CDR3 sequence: CASSQAGTSGDKGYF. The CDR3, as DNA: TGTGCCAGCAGCCAAGCCGGGACTAGCGGGGATAAGGGGTATTTT.

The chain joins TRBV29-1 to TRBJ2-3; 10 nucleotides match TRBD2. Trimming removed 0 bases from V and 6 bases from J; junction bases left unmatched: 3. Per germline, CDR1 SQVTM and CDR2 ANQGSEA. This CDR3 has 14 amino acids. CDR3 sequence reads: CSVEDLGLADTQYF. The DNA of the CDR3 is TGCAGCGTTGAAGATCTGGGACTAGCGGATACGCAGTATTTT.

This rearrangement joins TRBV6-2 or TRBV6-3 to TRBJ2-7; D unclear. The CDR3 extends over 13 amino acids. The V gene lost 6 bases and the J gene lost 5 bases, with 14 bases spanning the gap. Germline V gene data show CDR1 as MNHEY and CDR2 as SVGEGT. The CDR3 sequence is CASSTNPSHEQYF. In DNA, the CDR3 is TGTGCCAGCAGCACTAATCCGTCCCACGAGCAGTACTTC.

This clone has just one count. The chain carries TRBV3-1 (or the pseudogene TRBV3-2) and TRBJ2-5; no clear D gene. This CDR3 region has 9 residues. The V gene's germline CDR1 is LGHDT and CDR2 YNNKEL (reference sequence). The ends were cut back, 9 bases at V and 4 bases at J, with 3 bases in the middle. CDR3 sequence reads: CARRETQYF. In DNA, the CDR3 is TGTGCCAGGCGAGAGACCCAGTACTTC.